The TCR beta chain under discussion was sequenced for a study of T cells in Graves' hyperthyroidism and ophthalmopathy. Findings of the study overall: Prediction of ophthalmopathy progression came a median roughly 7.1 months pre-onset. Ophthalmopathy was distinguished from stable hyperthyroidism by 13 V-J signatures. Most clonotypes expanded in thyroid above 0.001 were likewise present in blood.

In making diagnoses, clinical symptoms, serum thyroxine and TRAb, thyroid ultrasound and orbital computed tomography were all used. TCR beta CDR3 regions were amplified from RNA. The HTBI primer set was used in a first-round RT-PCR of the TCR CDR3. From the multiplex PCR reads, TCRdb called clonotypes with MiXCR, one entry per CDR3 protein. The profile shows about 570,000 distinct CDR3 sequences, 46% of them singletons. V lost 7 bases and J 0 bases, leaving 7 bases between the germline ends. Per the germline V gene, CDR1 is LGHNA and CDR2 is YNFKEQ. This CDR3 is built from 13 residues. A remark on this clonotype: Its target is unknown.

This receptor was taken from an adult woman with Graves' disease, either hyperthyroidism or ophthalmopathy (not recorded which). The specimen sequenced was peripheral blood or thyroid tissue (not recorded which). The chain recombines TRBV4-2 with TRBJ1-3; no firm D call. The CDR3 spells CASTRASGNTIYF. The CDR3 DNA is TGTGCCAGCACCCGGGCCTCTGGAAACACCATATATTTT.